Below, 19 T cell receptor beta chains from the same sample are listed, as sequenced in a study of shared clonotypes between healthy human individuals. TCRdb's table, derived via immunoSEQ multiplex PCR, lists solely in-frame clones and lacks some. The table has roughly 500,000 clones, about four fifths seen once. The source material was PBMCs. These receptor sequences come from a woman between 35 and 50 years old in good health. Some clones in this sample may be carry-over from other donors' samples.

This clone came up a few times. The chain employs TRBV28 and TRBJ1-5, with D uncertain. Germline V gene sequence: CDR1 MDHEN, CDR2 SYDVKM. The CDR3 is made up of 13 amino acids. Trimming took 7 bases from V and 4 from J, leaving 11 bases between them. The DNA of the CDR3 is TGTGCCAGCAAGGTTGGAGGGAATCAGCCCCAGCATTTT. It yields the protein CASKVGGNQPQHF.

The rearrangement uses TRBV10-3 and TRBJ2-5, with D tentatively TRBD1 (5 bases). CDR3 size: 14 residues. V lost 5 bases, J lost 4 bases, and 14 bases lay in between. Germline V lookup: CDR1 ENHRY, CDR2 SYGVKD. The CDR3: CAISSAGWGETQYF. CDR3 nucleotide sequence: TGTGCCATCAGTTCCGCAGGGTGGGGAGAGACCCAGTACTTC.

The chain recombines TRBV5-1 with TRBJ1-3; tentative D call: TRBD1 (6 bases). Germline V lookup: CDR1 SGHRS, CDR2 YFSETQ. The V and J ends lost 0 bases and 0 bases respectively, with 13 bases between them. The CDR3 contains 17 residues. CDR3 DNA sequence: TGCGCCAGCAGCTTGGGGGACCCGGGGGCCTCTGGAAACACCATATATTTT. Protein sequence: CASSLGDPGASGNTIYF.

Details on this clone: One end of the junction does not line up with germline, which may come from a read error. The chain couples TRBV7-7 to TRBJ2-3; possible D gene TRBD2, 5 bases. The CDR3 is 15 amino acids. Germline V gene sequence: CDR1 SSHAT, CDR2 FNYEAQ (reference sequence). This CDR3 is CASSRNPGFTDTQYF. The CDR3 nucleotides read TGTGCTAGCAGCCGAAACCCGGGGTTCACAGATACGCAGTATTTT.

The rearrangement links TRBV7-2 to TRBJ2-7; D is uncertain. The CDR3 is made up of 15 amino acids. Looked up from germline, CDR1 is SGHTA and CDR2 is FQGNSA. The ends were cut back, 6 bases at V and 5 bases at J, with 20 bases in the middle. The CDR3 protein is CASRPARVRNDEQYF. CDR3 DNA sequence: TGTGCCAGCAGGCCGGCCCGGGTACGCAACGACGAGCAGTACTTC.

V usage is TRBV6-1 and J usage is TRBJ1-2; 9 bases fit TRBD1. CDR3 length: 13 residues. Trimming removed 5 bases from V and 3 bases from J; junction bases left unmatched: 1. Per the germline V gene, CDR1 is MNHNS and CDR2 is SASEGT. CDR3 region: CASSRQGDYGYTF. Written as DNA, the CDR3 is TGTGCCAGCAGTCGACAGGGGGACTATGGCTACACCTTC.

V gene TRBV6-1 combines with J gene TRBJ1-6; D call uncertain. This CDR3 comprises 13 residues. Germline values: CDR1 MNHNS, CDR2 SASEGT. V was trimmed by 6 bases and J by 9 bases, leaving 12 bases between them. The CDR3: CASSLGPFSPLHF. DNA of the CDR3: TGTGCCAGCAGCCTCGGGCCCTTTTCACCCCTCCACTTT.

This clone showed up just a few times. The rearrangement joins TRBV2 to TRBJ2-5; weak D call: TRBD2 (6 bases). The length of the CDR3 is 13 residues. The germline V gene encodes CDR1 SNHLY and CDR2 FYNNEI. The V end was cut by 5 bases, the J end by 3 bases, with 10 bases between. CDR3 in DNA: TGTGCCAGCAGTCGGGAGTCTGAAGAGACCCAGTACTTC. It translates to CASSRESEETQYF.

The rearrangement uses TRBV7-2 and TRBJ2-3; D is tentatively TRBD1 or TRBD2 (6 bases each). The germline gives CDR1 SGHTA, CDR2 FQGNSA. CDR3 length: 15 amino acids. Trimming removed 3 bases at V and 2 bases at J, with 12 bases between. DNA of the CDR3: TGTGCCAGCAGCTTCGGGGGCCCACCCACAGATACGCAGTATTTT. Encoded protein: CASSFGGPPTDTQYF.

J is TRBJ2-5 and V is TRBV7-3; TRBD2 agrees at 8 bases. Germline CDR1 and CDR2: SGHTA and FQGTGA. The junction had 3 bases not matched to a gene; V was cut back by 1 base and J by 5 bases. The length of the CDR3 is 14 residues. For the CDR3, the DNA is TGTGCCAGCAGCTTAAACGGCGGGAGGGAGACCCAGTACTTC. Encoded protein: CASSLNGGRETQYF.

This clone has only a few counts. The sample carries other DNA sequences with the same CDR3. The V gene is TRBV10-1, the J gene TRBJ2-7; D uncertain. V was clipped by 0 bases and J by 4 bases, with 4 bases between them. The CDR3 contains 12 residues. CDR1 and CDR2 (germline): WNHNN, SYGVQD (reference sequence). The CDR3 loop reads CASSESGYEQYF. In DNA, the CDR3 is TGCGCCAGCAGTGAGTCAGGGTACGAGCAGTACTTC.

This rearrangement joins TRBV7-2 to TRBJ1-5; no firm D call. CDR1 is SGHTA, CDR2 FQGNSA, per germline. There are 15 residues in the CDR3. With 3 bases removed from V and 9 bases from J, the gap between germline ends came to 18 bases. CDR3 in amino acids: CASSFGDISTRPQHF. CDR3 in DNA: TGTGCCAGCAGCTTTGGAGACATCAGTACGAGGCCCCAGCATTTT.

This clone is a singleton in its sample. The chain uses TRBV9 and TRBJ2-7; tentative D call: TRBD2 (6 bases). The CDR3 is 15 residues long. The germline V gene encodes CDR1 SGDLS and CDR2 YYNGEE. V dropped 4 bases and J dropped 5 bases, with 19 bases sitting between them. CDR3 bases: TGTGCCAGCAGCCCTGGGGGGAATCTTGTTGACGAGCAGTACTTC. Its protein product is CASSPGGNLVDEQYF.

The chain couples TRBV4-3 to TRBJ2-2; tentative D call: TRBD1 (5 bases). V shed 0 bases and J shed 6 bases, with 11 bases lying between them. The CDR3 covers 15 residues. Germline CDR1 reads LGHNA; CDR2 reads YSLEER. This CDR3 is CASSQEHTGSGELFF. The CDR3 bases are TGCGCCAGCAGCCAAGAGCACACAGGTTCCGGGGAGCTGTTTTTT.

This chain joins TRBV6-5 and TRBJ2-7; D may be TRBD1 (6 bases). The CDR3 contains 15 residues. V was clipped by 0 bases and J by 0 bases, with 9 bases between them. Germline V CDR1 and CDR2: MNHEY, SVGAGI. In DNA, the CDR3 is TGTGCCAGCAGTTACTCGGGGGCAGCCTCCTACGAGCAGTACTTC. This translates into CASSYSGAASYEQYF.

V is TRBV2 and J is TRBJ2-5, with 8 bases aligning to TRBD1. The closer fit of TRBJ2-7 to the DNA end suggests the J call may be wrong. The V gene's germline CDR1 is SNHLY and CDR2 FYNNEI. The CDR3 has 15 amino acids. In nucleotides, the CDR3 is TGTGCCAGCAGTGAAGGGACAGGGTTCTCTTACGAGCAGTACTTC. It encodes CASSEGTGFSYEQYF.

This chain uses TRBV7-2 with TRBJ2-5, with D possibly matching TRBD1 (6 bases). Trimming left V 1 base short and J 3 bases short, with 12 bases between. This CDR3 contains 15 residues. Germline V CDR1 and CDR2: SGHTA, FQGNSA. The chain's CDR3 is CASSLVKGQEETQYF. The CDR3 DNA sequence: TGTGCCAGCAGCTTAGTGAAGGGACAAGAAGAGACCCAGTACTTC.

The CDR3 region has the DNA TGTGCCAGCAGTTTCCCGGGGGCGGGCGAGCAGTACTTC. Encoded protein: CASSFPGAGEQYF. This chain uses TRBV27 with TRBJ2-7; D could derive from TRBD1 or TRBD2 (6 bases each). Germline V gene lookup returns CDR1 MNHEY and CDR2 SMNVEV (reference sequence). The CDR3 is 13 residues long. Trimming stripped 3 bases from V and 6 bases from J, with 12 bases between.

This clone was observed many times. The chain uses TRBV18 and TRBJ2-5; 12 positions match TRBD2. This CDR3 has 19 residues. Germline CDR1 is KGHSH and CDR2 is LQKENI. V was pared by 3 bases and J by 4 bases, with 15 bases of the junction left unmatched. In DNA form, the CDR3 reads TGTGCCAGCTCACCGATCGCGAAGGACTCGGGACTAGCGGGAGAGACCCAGTACTTC. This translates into CASSPIAKDSGLAGETQYF.